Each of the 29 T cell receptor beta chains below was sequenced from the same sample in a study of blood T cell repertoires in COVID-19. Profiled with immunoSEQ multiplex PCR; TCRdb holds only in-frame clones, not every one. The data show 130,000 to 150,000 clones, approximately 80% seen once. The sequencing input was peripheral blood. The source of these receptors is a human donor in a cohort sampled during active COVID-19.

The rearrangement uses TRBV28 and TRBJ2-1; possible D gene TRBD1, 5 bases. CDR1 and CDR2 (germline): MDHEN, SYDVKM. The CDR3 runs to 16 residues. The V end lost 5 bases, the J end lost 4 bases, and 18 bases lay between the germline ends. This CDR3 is CASSPWTPSPYNEQFF. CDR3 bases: TGTGCCAGCAGTCCCTGGACACCTTCTCCTTACAATGAGCAGTTCTTC.

The CDR3 loop is CASNAPGGGETQYF. The CDR3 nucleotides read TGTGCCAGCAACGCTCCAGGGGGCGGGGAGACCCAGTACTTC. The chain recombines TRBV11-1 with TRBJ2-5, with TRBD1 identical over 8 bases. Germline V gives CDR1 SGHAT, CDR2 FQDESV (reference sequence). J gave up 5 bases and V 7 bases, and 9 bases lay outside the gene matches. The length of the CDR3 is 14 residues.

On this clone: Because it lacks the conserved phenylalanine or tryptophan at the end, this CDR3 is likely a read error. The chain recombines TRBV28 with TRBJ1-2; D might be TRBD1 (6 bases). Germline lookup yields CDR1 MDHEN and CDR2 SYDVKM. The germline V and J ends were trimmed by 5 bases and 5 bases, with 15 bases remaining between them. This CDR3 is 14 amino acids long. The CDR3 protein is CASSPHQGLYGYTL. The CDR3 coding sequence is TGTGCCAGCAGTCCACATCAGGGGTTGTATGGCTACACCCTC.

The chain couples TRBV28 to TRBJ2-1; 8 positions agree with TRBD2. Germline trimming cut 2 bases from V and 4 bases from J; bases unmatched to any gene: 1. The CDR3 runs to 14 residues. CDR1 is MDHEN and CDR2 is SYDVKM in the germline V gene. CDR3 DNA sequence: TGTGCCAGCAGTTTAGGCGGGGGGTACAATGAGCAGTTCTTC. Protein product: CASSLGGGYNEQFF.

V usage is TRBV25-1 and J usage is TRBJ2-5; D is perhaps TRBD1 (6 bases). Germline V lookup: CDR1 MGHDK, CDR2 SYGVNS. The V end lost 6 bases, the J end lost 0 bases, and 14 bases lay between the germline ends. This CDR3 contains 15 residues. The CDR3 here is CASSPGQTYQETQYF. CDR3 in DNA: TGTGCCAGCAGCCCAGGACAGACGTACCAAGAGACCCAGTACTTC.

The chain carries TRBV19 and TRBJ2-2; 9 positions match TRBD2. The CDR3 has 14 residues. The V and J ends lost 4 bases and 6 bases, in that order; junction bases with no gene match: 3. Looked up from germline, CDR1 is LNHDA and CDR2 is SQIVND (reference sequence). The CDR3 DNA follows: TGTGCCAGTAGTACCGGGACTAGCTCCGGGGAGCTGTTTTTT. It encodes CASSTGTSSGELFF.

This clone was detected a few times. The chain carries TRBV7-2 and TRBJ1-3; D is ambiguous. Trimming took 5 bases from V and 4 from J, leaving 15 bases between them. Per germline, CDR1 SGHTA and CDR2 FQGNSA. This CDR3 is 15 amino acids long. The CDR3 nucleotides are TGTGCCAGCAGCCCTCCGGGTCCCCCGGGAAACACCATATATTTT. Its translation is CASSPPGPPGNTIYF.

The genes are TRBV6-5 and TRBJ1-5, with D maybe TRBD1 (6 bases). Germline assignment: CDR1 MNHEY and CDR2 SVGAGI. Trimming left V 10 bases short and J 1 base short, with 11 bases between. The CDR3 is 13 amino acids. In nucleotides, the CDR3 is TGTGCCACCACGGACAGAAGCAATCAGCCCCAGCATTTT. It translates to CATTDRSNQPQHF.

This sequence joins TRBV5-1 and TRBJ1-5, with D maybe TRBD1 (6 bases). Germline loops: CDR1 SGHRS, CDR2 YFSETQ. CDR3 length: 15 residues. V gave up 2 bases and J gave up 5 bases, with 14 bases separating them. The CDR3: CASSLGTKTDQPQHF. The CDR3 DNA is TGCGCCAGCAGCTTAGGGACAAAAACCGATCAGCCCCAGCATTTT.

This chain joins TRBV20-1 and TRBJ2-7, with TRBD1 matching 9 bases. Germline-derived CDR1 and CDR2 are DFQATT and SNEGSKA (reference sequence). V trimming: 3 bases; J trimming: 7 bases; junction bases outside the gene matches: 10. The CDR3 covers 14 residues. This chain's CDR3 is CSASPTGGIYEQYF. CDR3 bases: TGCAGTGCTAGTCCGACAGGGGGAATTTATGAGCAGTACTTC.

The CDR3 bases are TGTGCCAGCAGCTTAAACAGGGAAGGAAAACTGTTTTTT. Translating gives CASSLNREGKLFF. V gene TRBV7-7 combines with J gene TRBJ1-4; a weak D match, TRBD1 (6 bases). Per the germline V gene, CDR1 is SSHAT and CDR2 is FNYEAQ (reference sequence). This CDR3 comprises 13 residues. V lost 2 bases and J lost 10, with 11 bases in between. The whole variable domain, filled in from reference TRBV7-7 and TRBJ1-4, reads GAGVSQSPRYKVTKRGQDVTLRCDPISSHATLYWYQQALGQGPEFLTYFNYEAQPDKSGLPSDRFSAERPEGSISTLTIQRTEQRDSAMYRCASSLNREGKLFFGSGTQLSVL.

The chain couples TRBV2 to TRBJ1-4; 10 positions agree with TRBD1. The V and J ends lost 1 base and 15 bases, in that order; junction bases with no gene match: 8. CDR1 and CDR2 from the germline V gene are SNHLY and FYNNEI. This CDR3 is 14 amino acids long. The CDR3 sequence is CASSEGPGQGMLFF. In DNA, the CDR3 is TGTGCCAGCAGTGAAGGCCCGGGACAGGGGATGTTGTTTTTT.

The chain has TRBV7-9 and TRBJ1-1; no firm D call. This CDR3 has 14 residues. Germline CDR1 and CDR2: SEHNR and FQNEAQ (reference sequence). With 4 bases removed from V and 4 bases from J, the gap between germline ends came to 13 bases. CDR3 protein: CASSSTYGSTEAFF. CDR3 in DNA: TGTGCCAGCAGCTCGACCTACGGGAGCACTGAAGCTTTCTTT.

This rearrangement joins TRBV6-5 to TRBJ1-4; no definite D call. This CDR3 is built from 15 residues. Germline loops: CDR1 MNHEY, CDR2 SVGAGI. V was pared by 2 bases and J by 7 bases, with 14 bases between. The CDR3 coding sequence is TGTGCCAGCAGTTACGCCGGGAATGGAATTGAAAAACTGTTTTTT. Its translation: CASSYAGNGIEKLFF.

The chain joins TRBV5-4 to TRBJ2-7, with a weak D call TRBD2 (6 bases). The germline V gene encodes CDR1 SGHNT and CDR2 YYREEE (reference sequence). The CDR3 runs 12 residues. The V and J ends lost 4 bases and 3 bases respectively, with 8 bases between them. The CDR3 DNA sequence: TGTGCCAGCAGCCGGGACTTCTACGAGCAGTACTTC. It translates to CASSRDFYEQYF.

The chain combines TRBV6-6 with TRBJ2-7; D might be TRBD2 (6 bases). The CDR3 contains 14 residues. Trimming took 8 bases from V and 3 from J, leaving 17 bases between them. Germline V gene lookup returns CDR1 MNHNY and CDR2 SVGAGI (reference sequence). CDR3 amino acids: CASRESRKYYEQYF. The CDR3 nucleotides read TGTGCCAGCCGGGAGAGCAGGAAGTACTACGAGCAGTACTTC.

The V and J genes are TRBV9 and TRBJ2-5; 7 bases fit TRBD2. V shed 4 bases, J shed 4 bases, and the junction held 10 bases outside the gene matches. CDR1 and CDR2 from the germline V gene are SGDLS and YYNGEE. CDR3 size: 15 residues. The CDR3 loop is CASSPSAGEAETQYF. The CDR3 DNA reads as TGTGCCAGCAGCCCCTCGGCGGGGGAGGCAGAGACCCAGTACTTC.

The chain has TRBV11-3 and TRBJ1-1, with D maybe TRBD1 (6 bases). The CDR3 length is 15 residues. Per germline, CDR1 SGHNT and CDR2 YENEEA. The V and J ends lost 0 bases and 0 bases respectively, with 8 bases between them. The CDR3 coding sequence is TGTGCCAGCAGCTTAGAAGGGGGACTGAACACTGAAGCTTTCTTT. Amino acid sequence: CASSLEGGLNTEAFF.

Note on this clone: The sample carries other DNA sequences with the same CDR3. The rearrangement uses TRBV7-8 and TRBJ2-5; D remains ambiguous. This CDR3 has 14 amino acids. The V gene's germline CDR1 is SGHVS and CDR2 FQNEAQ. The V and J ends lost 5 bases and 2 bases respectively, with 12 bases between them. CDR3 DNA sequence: TGTGCCAGCAGCCCCCGTCGTAGTCAAGAGACCCAGTACTTC. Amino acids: CASSPRRSQETQYF.

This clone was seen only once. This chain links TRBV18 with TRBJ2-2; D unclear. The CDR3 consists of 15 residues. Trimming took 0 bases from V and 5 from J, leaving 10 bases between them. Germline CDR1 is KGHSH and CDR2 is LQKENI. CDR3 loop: CASSPPSQPTGELFF. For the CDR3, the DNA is TGTGCCAGCTCACCACCGTCACAGCCAACCGGGGAGCTGTTTTTT.

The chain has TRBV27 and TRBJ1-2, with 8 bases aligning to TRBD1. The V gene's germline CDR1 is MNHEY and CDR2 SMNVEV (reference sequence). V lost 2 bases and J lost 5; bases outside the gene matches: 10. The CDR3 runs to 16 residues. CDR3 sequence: CASSLTQRQGLYGYTF. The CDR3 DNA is TGTGCCAGCAGTTTAACGCAGAGACAGGGGTTGTATGGCTACACCTTC.

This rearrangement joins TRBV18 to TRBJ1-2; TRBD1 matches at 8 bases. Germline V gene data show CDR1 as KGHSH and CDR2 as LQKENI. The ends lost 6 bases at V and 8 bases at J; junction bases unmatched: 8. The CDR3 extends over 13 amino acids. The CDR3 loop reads CASSPGQGRGYTF. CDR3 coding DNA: TGTGCCAGCTCCCCCGGACAGGGTCGAGGCTACACCTTC.

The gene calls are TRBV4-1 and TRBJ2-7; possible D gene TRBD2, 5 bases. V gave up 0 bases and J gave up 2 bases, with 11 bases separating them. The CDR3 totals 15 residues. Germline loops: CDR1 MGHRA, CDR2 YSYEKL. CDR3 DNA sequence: TGCGCCAGCAGCCAAGAGAACGGAGGTGCCTACGAGCAGTACTTC. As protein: CASSQENGGAYEQYF.

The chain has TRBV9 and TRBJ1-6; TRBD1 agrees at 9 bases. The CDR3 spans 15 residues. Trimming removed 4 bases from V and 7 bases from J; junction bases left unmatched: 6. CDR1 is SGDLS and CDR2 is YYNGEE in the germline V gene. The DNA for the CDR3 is TGTGCCAGCAGCCCCCGTGACAGGGGGAATTCACCCCTCCACTTT. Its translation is CASSPRDRGNSPLHF.

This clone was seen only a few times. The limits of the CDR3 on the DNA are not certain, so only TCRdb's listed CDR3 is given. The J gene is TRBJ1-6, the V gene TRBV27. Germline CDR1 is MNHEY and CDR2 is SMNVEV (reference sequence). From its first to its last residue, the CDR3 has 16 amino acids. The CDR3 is CASSTSTRRVDSPLHF.

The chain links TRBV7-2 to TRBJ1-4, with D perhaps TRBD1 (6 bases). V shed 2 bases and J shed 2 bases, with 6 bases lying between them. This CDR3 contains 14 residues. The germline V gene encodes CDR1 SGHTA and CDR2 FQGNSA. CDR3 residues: CASSLTGTNEKLFF. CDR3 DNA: TGTGCCAGCAGCTTAACAGGGACTAATGAAAAACTGTTTTTT.

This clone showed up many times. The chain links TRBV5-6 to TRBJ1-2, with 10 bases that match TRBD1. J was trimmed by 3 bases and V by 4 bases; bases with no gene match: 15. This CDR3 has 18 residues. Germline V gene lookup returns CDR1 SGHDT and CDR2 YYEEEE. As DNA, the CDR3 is TGTGCCAGCAGCCAGAACCGGGACAGGGGTATATTAGACTATGGCTACACCTTC. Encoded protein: CASSQNRDRGILDYGYTF.

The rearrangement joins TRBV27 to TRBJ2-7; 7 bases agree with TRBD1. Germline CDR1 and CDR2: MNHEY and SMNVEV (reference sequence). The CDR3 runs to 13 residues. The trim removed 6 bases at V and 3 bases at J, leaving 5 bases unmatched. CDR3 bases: TGTGCCAGCAGGCCTCACAGGGGCTACGAGCAGTACTTC. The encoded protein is CASRPHRGYEQYF.

This chain's CDR3 is CASSPPGQPSGPQHF. The CDR3 DNA reads TGTGCCAGCTCACCACCGGGACAGCCATCAGGCCCCCAGCATTTT. V usage is TRBV18 and J usage is TRBJ1-5, with 7 positions matching TRBD1. The CDR3 length is 15 residues. The ends lost 0 bases at V and 10 bases at J; junction bases unmatched: 9. Germline-derived CDR1 and CDR2 are KGHSH and LQKENI. The full variable domain, with the rest looked up from reference TRBV18 and TRBJ1-5, is NAGVMQNPRHLVRRRGQEARLRCSPMKGHSHVYWYRQLPEEGLKFMVYLQKENIIDESGMPKERFSAEFPKEGPSILRIQQVVRGDSAAYFCASSPPGQPSGPQHFGDGTRLSIL.